This TCR beta chain was documented in a study of T cells in pancreatic ductal adenocarcinoma. Sequenced by immunoSEQ multiplex PCR; TCRdb stores in-frame clones only, minus some. The repertoire holds about 16,000 clones, with under 95% as singletons. Study-wide findings and caveats: Tumor samples had fewer productive templates and roughly 7.3-fold fewer unique clonotypes than blood. The resected cohort was biased toward the minority with early-stage disease. Comparisons of tumor and blood clonality may show falsely lower tumor diversity.

Selected pancreatic ductal adenocarcinoma patients had undergone surgery without neoadjuvant therapy. The CDR3 spans 15 residues. Trimming took off 4 bases at V and 2 bases at J, with 15 bases between the two ends. Germline CDR1 and CDR2: SGDLS and YYNGEE. Notes on this clone: Its antigen remains unidentified.

Sequenced: PBMCs. The rearrangement links TRBV9 to TRBJ2-5, with D maybe TRBD2 (6 bases). The receptor comes from a human donor with pancreatic ductal adenocarcinoma. CDR3 nucleotides: TGTGCCAGCAGCTTGGAGGGGAGGATTCAAGAGACCCAGTACTTC. This codes for CASSLEGRIQETQYF.